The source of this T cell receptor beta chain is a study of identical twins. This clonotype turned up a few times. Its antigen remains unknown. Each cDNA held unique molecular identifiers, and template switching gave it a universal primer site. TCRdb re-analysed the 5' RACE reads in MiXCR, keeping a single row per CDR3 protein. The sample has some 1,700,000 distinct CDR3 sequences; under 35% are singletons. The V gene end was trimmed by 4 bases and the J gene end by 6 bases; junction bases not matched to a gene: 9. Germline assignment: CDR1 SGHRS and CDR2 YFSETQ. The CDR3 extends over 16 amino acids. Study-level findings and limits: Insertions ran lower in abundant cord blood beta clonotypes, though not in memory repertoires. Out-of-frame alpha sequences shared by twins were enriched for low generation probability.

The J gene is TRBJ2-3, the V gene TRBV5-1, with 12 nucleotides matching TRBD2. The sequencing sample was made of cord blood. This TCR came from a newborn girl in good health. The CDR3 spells CASSRLAGAIRDTQYF. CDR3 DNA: TGCGCCAGCAGCCGACTAGCGGGAGCCATCAGGGATACGCAGTATTTT.